The clone carrying this TCR beta chain was observed a single time. The CDR3 covers 18 residues. Between the trimmed V and J ends, which lost 1 base and 4 bases, there was a span of 20 bases. Germline CDR1 and CDR2: SGHAT and FQNNGV. This table comes from immunoSEQ multiplex PCR, and its TCRdb copy is limited to in-frame clones, with some not included. The repertoire holds about 140,000 clones, with less than 95% as singletons. This sample is drawn from a study of control samples from healthy donors and cancer patients. Sequences were obtained from blood. The TCR was taken from a man between 18 and 35 years old in good health. The V call is TRBV11-2, the J call TRBJ2-1; maybe TRBD1 (5 bases). The CDR3 sequence: CASSLALRGPLTYNEQFF. CDR3 in DNA: TGTGCCAGCAGCTTAGCACTAAGGGGTCCACTTACATACAATGAGCAGTTCTTC.